The 26 T cell receptor beta chains given below trace back to one sample, sequenced in a study of regulatory T cells in long-lasting Graves disease. Investigators prepared the TCR beta libraries by applying iRepertoire HTBI primers and Arm-PCR of CDR3 regions. TCRdb reanalysed the multiplex PCR reads using MiXCR and keeps one entry per CDR3 protein. The table includes some 330,000 distinct CDR3 sequences, around 11% detected once. Time point meaning: newly diagnosed GD, antithyroid drugs for less than 3 months. PBMC RNA was the source of the TCR library. The same data also contributed to another study, on T cells in Graves' hyperthyroidism and ophthalmopathy.

The sample in question was peripheral blood mononuclear cells (PBMCs), obtained at new diagnosis, from a patient treated with antithyroid drugs. The origin of the receptors is a woman younger than 30 with Graves disease.

This clonotype was seen repeatedly, ten times or more. The rearrangement joins TRBV20-1 to TRBJ2-1; no firm D call. Looked up from germline, CDR1 is DFQATT and CDR2 is SNEGSKA (reference sequence). V was shortened by 1 base and J by 0 bases, with 7 bases between the two germline ends. The CDR3 runs 14 residues. The CDR3 loop is CSARGGSSYNEQFF. CDR3 DNA sequence: TGCAGTGCTAGAGGGGGAAGCTCCTACAATGAGCAGTTCTTC.

The chain joins TRBV7-2 to TRBJ2-2, with D possibly matching TRBD1 (5 bases). CDR1 and CDR2 from the germline V gene are SGHTA and FQGNSA. CDR3 length: 16 amino acids. V was cut by 5 bases and J by 1 base, with 14 bases left in between. The CDR3 DNA sequence: TGTGCCAGCAGCCCTACAGGAACCATGAACACCGGGGAGCTGTTTTTT. It codes for CASSPTGTMNTGELFF.

This clonotype was seen a handful of times. J is TRBJ1-2 and V is TRBV6-1; D is uncertain. Trimming removed 3 bases from V and 4 bases from J, with 6 bases in between. The CDR3 is 12 amino acids. The germline V gene encodes CDR1 MNHNS and CDR2 SASEGT. CDR3 sequence reads: CASSELGYGYTF. Written as DNA, the CDR3 is TGTGCCAGCAGTGAGCTCGGCTATGGCTACACCTTC.

This clonotype was detected many times. The chain has TRBV6-1 and TRBJ1-5; D might be TRBD1 (6 bases). Between the trimmed V and J ends, which lost 4 bases and 7 bases, there was a span of 26 bases. Germline V gives CDR1 MNHNS, CDR2 SASEGT. The CDR3 is 18 amino acids. The CDR3 region is CASSGALRGLSQSQPQHF. CDR3 coding DNA: TGTGCCAGCAGTGGGGCCCTCAGGGGACTCTCACAATCGCAGCCCCAGCATTTT.

With regard to this clonotype: A far larger clone is off by one base, so a read error is likely. V gene TRBV6-8 combines with J gene TRBJ2-7, with 8 bases that match TRBD1. This CDR3 region has 13 residues. Germline-derived CDR1 and CDR2 are MNHGY and SAAAGT. J gave up 5 bases and V 8 bases, and 8 bases lay outside the gene matches. The CDR3 region is CASQEDRANEQYF. The DNA for the CDR3 is TGTGCCAGCCAAGAGGACAGGGCAAACGAGCAGTACTTC.

In regard to this clonotype: Given a much more abundant clone one base away, this may be a read error. This chain joins TRBV5-1 and TRBJ2-5; D is possibly TRBD1 or TRBD2 (5 bases each). The length of the CDR3 is 14 residues. V was pared by 4 bases and J by 4 bases, with 14 bases between. Germline CDR1 and CDR2: SGHRS and YFSETQ. The CDR3 bases are TGCGCCAGCAGCCCCGGGGCTAGCAGAGAGACCCAGTACTTC. Its protein is CASSPGASRETQYF.

Note on this clonotype: A much larger clone differs from this one at a single base, so this may be a read error. The chain employs TRBV20-1 and TRBJ2-5; D is possibly TRBD1 or TRBD2 (5 bases each). The germline V gene encodes CDR1 DFQATT and CDR2 SNEGSKA (reference sequence). V was cut by 0 bases and J by 11 bases, with 22 bases left in between. The CDR3 covers 15 residues. CDR3 sequence: CSARDGALTYNEQYF. CDR3 nucleotide sequence: TGCAGTGCTAGAGACGGGGCTCTCACGTACAATGAGCAGTACTTC.

This clonotype was detected many times. The genes are TRBV20-1 and TRBJ2-7; D tentatively fits TRBD1 or TRBD2 (5 bases each). CDR3 length: 13 amino acids. CDR1 DFQATT and CDR2 SNEGSKA come from the germline V gene (reference sequence). V was clipped by 2 bases and J by 9 bases, with 17 bases between them. The CDR3 spells CSARRWGKHGQYF. The CDR3 DNA is TGCAGTGCTAGAAGATGGGGGAAGCACGGGCAGTACTTC.

In its sample, this clonotype was seen many times. CDR3 in amino acids: CASSFRDGTYTGELFF. CDR3 sequence (DNA): TGTGCCAGCAGCTTTCGAGACGGAACTTACACCGGGGAGCTGTTTTTT. The chain combines TRBV7-2 with TRBJ2-2; D is unclear. The V and J ends lost 3 bases and 3 bases respectively, with 14 bases between them. Germline assignment: CDR1 SGHTA and CDR2 FQGNSA. CDR3 length equals 16 residues. Full variable domain (missing parts from reference TRBV7-2 and TRBJ2-2): GAGVSQSPSNKVTEKGKDVELRCDPISGHTALYWYRQSLGQGLEFLIYFQGNSAPDKSGLPSDRFSAERTGGSVSTLTIQRTQQEDSAVYLCASSFRDGTYTGELFFGEGSRLTVL.

This clonotype was detected ten times or more. The chain joins TRBV6-1 to TRBJ1-4; weak D call: TRBD1 (5 bases). V gave up 6 bases and J gave up 2 bases, with 13 bases separating them. The CDR3 extends over 15 amino acids. The germline CDR1 and CDR2 sequences are MNHNS and SASEGT. The CDR3 nucleotides read TGTGCCAGCAGCCCTCCGGGACGGACTAATGAAAAACTGTTTTTT. The encoded protein is CASSPPGRTNEKLFF.

Only a few counts were recorded for this clonotype. The junction does not match germline at one end; this may be a read error. The genes are TRBV6-5 and TRBJ2-5; no reliable D call. CDR3 length equals 17 residues. Germline CDR1 reads MNHEY; CDR2 reads SVGAGI. CDR3 coding DNA: TGTACCAGCAGTTACTCGAAGTCACGACTTTATGGGGAGACCCAGTACTTC. It is translated as CTSSYSKSRLYGETQYF.

This clonotype was picked up many times. This chain links TRBV5-1 with TRBJ2-4, with 10 bases identical to TRBD1. J gave up 11 bases and V 5 bases, and 7 bases lay outside the gene matches. CDR1 SGHRS and CDR2 YFSETQ come from the germline V gene. The CDR3 covers 13 residues. CDR3: CASSTGTGEVQYF. CDR3 nucleotide sequence: TGCGCCAGCAGTACCGGGACAGGGGAGGTTCAGTACTTC.

This clonotype was counted ten times or more. The V and J genes are TRBV7-9 and TRBJ2-7; 8 nucleotides align to TRBD2. The CDR3 consists of 16 residues. Germline loops: CDR1 SEHNR, CDR2 FQNEAQ (reference sequence). J was trimmed by 0 bases and V by 5 bases; bases with no gene match: 9. The CDR3 loop is CASSPKTSGASYEQYF. CDR3 DNA sequence: TGTGCCAGCAGCCCTAAAACTAGCGGAGCCTCCTACGAGCAGTACTTC.

This clonotype was observed at least ten times. The gene calls are TRBV7-2 and TRBJ1-1; D call uncertain. Germline V gene data show CDR1 as SGHTA and CDR2 as FQGNSA. V lost 5 bases and J lost 6, with 10 bases in between. The CDR3 runs to 12 residues. CDR3 residues: CASSRLISEAFF. The CDR3 DNA reads TGTGCCAGCAGCCGCTTAATATCTGAAGCTTTCTTT.

This clonotype came up many times. The CDR3: CASSPANRADTEAFF. CDR3 nucleotides: TGTGCCAGCTCACCCGCCAACAGGGCCGATACTGAAGCTTTCTTT. The V and J genes are TRBV18 and TRBJ1-1; a possible D gene is TRBD1 (6 bases). With 3 bases removed from V and 5 bases from J, the gap between germline ends came to 16 bases. Germline CDR1 and CDR2: KGHSH and LQKENI. The CDR3 runs 15 residues.

This clonotype was counted ten times or more. The chain employs TRBV3-2 and TRBJ1-6; the table's D call, TRBD1, has no DNA check behind it. TRBV3-2 is described as a pseudogene. CDR3 length: 15 residues. This CDR3 is CASSRGQGRESPLHF. In nucleotides, the CDR3 is TGTGCCAGCAGCCGCGGACAGGGGAGAGAATCACCCCTCCACTTT.

This clonotype was counted a few times. V is TRBV10-3 and J is TRBJ1-1; no firm D call. Trimming took off 5 bases at V and 2 bases at J, with 12 bases between the two ends. This CDR3 region has 14 residues. Germline assignment: CDR1 ENHRY and CDR2 SYGVKD. CDR3 DNA: TGTGCCATCAGTTCGGGCGCCACCAACACTGAAGCTTTCTTT. It translates to CAISSGATNTEAFF.

This clonotype was detected a few times. The rearrangement joins TRBV9 to TRBJ2-3, with 10 positions matching TRBD2. Germline trimming cut 0 bases from V and 6 bases from J; bases unmatched to any gene: 13. CDR1 is SGDLS, CDR2 YYNGEE, per germline. The CDR3 has 18 amino acids. CDR3 DNA: TGTGCCAGCAGCGTAGGGACTAGCGGTTCTAACTCCGGGGATACGCAGTATTTT. This codes for CASSVGTSGSNSGDTQYF. Complete variable domain (other parts from reference TRBV9 and TRBJ2-3): DSGVTQTPKHLITATGQRVTLRCSPRSGDLSVYWYQQSLDQGLQFLIQYYNGEERAKGNILERFSAQQFPDLHSELNLSSLELGDSALYFCASSVGTSGSNSGDTQYFGPGTRLTVL.

The chain links TRBV4-3 to TRBJ1-3; TRBD1 matches at 7 bases. Germline CDR1 LGHNA, CDR2 YSLEER. The CDR3 totals 15 residues. V lost 1 base to trimming and J lost 4 bases; unmatched junction nucleotides: 4. CDR3: CASSQVMDRGNTIYF. Here the CDR3 DNA reads TGCGCCAGCAGCCAAGTTATGGACAGGGGAAACACCATATATTTT.

This clonotype was recorded at least ten times. V is TRBV6-1 and J is TRBJ2-6; possible D gene TRBD1, 6 bases. The V gene lost 6 bases and the J gene lost 3 bases, with 21 bases spanning the gap. This CDR3 has 18 residues. Germline V gene data show CDR1 as MNHNS and CDR2 as SASEGT. This chain's CDR3 is CASRFAWAGAYGANVLTF. The CDR3 DNA reads as TGTGCCAGCAGATTCGCTTGGGCAGGGGCTTATGGGGCCAACGTCCTGACTTTC.

The gene calls are TRBV20-1 and TRBJ1-1; 10 bases are shared with TRBD1. The V and J ends lost 5 bases and 4 bases, in that order; junction bases with no gene match: 13. CDR3 length: 16 residues. Germline CDR1 reads DFQATT; CDR2 reads SNEGSKA (reference sequence). The CDR3 nucleotides read TGCAGTGCTGTTGGACAGGGGGAAGCTTGGAGCACTGAAGCTTTCTTT. It codes for CSAVGQGEAWSTEAFF.

This clonotype was observed many times. The CDR3: CASSSLAGDNYNEQFF. In nucleotides, the CDR3 is TGTGCCAGCAGTTCCTTAGCGGGAGATAACTACAATGAGCAGTTCTTC. The chain carries TRBV28 and TRBJ2-1; 9 nucleotides align to TRBD2. The germline gives CDR1 MDHEN, CDR2 SYDVKM. The V and J ends lost 4 bases and 3 bases, in that order; junction bases with no gene match: 7. CDR3 length equals 16 residues. The full variable domain, in which reference TRBV28 and TRBJ2-1 provide the parts outside the CDR3, is DVKVTQSSRYLVKRTGEKVFLECVQDMDHENMFWYRQDPGLGLRLIYFSYDVKMKEKGDIPEGYSVSREKKERFSLILESASTNQTSMYLCASSSLAGDNYNEQFFGPGTRLTVL.

This clonotype has ten or more counts. V gene TRBV20-1 combines with J gene TRBJ2-1, with D unclear. Germline values: CDR1 DFQATT, CDR2 SNEGSKA (reference sequence). This CDR3 has 12 amino acids. Here the CDR3 reads CTLLVSRGEQFF. CDR3 nucleotide sequence: TGCACCCTCCTAGTCAGTAGAGGTGAGCAGTTCTTC.

This clonotype was counted many times. The V call is TRBV20-1, the J call TRBJ2-5, with 12 bases lining up with TRBD2. Germline V gene sequence: CDR1 DFQATT, CDR2 SNEGSKA (reference sequence). CDR3 length equals 15 residues. V trimming: 4 bases; J trimming: 2 bases; junction bases outside the gene matches: 5. The CDR3 is CSATGLAGTQETQYF. As DNA, the CDR3 is TGCAGTGCTACCGGACTAGCGGGGACTCAAGAGACCCAGTACTTC.

This clonotype was picked up a small number of times. The chain recombines TRBV5-1 with TRBJ1-2; D possibly corresponds to TRBD1 (5 bases). V lost 0 bases to trimming and J lost 7 bases, with 7 bases between them. Germline CDR1 is SGHRS and CDR2 is YFSETQ. This CDR3 has 12 residues. The CDR3 here is CASSLAGGGYTF. Written as DNA, the CDR3 is TGCGCCAGCAGCTTGGCGGGGGGTGGCTACACCTTC.

This clonotype has a count of ten or more. The J gene is TRBJ1-5, the V gene TRBV20-1; 10 bases map to TRBD1. Germline CDR1 reads DFQATT; CDR2 reads SNEGSKA (reference sequence). The CDR3 runs to 15 residues. V dropped 4 bases and J dropped 3; count of bases not matched to a gene: 6. CDR3 residues: CSAIDRGPLNQPQHF. The CDR3 nucleotides read TGCAGTGCTATCGACAGGGGGCCACTCAATCAGCCCCAGCATTTT.